This entry concerns a single T cell receptor (beta chain). No antigen is known for it. The germline V and J ends were trimmed by 10 bases and 4 bases, with 10 bases remaining between them. The CDR3 sequence is 11 residues long. CDR1 SEHNR and CDR2 FQNEAQ come from the germline V gene (reference sequence). This sample is drawn from a study of blood T cells in healthy people across ages. Study-wide results and caveats: Estimates of diversity drawn from one million T cells were considered underestimates.

A second PCR of about 7 to 11 cycles used a sample-barcoded 5' primer and a J-beta primer mix. Researchers report that a template-switch adaptor with 12 random nucleotides tagged each cDNA molecule. Each CDR3 protein is one row after TCRdb ran MiXCR on the 5' RACE reads. The data contain about 1.1 million distinct CDR3 sequences, roughly two fifths of them singletons. Individuals who donated were healthy Caucasians from Russia aged roughly 6 to 100. The V and J genes are TRBV7-9 and TRBJ2-5; D not resolved. The material sequenced was blood. The TCR originated in a young man in good health. The CDR3 nucleotides are TGTGCCATCCCGGATGGAGAGACCCAGTACTTC. Protein product: CAIPDGETQYF.